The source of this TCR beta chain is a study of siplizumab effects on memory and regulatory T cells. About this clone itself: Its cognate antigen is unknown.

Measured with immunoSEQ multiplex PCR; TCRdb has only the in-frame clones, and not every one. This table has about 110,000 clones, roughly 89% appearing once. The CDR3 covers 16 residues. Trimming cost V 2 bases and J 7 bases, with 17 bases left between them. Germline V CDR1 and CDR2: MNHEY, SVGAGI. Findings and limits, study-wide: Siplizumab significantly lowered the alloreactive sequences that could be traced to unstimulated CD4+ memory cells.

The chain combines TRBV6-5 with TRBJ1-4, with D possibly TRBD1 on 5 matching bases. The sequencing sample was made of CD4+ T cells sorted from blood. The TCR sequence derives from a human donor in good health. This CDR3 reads CASSYEYLPGTEKLFF. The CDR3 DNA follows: TGTGCCAGCAGTTACGAGTACCTACCCGGGACTGAAAAACTGTTTTTT.